This T cell receptor (beta chain) was observed in a study of lymphopenia after photon versus proton radiotherapy. Findings of the study overall: Oligoclonal CD8+ Temra expansion after nadir drove photon patients' diversity drop. Relative stability marked proton patients; photon patients lost diversity and naive cells.

This CDR3 comprises 22 residues. Germline V gene data show CDR1 as MNHEY and CDR2 as SMNVEV (reference sequence). Trimming left V 2 bases short and J 8 bases short, with 36 bases between. Libraries were prepared by immunoSEQ multiplex PCR; TCRdb keeps only in-frame clonotypes and omits some of them. This table has some 27,000 clones, approximately 90% appearing once. Worth noting for this clone: Antigen: not known.

The V and J genes are TRBV27 and TRBJ1-4, with D possibly matching TRBD1 (5 bases). This receptor was taken from a woman aged 60-75 years with cholangiocarcinoma. Some clones in this sample may be carry-over from other donors' samples. Material: peripheral blood, obtained from a patient treated with proton-based radiotherapy. CDR3 nucleotide sequence: TGTGCCAGCAGTTTAAGGCCCGGGGACTCGGGACCCCTTTCCAGTGTGGTGGAAAAACTGTTTTTT. This gives the protein CASSLRPGDSGPLSSVVEKLFF.